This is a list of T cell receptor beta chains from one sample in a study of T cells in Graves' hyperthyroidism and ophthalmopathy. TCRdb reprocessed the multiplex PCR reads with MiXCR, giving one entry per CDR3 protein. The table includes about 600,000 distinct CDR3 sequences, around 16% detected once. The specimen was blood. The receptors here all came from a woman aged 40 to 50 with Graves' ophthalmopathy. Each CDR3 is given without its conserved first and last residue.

CDR3: ASSWRVGTDTQY
J: TRBJ2-3
V: TRBV28

CDR3: AWRAPPGQGVSPLH
J: TRBJ1-6
V: TRBV30

CDR3: ASSEAERRLATDTQY
J: TRBJ2-3
V: TRBV2

CDR3: ASSLGQVSNQPQH
J: TRBJ1-5
V: TRBV12-3/TRBV12-4

CDR3: ASSLLALLDNEQF
J: TRBJ2-1
V: TRBV6-1

CDR3: ASSFLAGGGGTGELF
J: TRBJ2-2
V: TRBV11-2

CDR3: SASGVNEQF
J: TRBJ2-1
V: TRBV20-1

CDR3: AWSPTVYGYT
J: TRBJ1-2
V: TRBV30

CDR3: ASSQGRDRGGGYT
J: TRBJ1-2
V: TRBV3-1

CDR3: SAGKGLADQETQY
J: TRBJ2-5
V: TRBV20-1

CDR3: ASRPSNQPQH
J: TRBJ1-5
V: TRBV28

CDR3: ASSFPGTSRRGEQF
J: TRBJ2-1
V: TRBV7-9

CDR3: ASSPPGVTGITEAF
J: TRBJ1-1
V: TRBV18

CDR3: SAREGSGIGYEQF
J: TRBJ2-1
V: TRBV20-1

CDR3: SARVLSGTDTQY
J: TRBJ2-3
V: TRBV20-1